This TCR beta chain was captured by sequencing in a study of beta chain features in type 1 diabetes. Study-level background: There was similarity between patients and healthy donors in age, gender and cell yields.

Overall study findings and caveats: Shortening that was moderate but significant affected the TCRB CDR3s of Type 1 diabetes patients in all four CD4+ subsets. Equally in patients and controls, PCR might preferentially amplify shorter templates.

The CDR3 runs 15 residues. Per the germline V gene, CDR1 is GTSNPN and CDR2 is SVGIG (reference sequence). V shed 1 base and J 5 bases; nucleotides not matched to a gene: 5. Sequencing targeted expressed TCRB transcripts, as all isolated RNA had been reverse transcribed. Using immunoSEQ multiplex PCR, the repertoire was profiled, and TCRdb retains in-frame clones only, with some absent. The sample includes 200,000 to 250,000 clones, 16% of them seen just once. This clone has just a few counts. Its antigen is unidentified. The gene calls are TRBV30 and TRBJ2-1, with TRBD2 matching 10 bases. The sequenced material came from naive CD4+ T cells from blood. The TCR was taken from a man aged 30 to 45 with type 1 diabetes. CDR3 protein: CAWSARLAGDNEQFF. DNA of the CDR3: TGTGCCTGGAGTGCTCGCCTAGCGGGGGACAATGAGCAGTTCTTC.